These 27 T cell receptor beta chains share one sample of origin, sequenced in a study of T cells in Graves' hyperthyroidism and ophthalmopathy. The CDR3 regions of TCR beta were amplified from RNA transcripts. During a first-round RT-PCR of the TCR CDR3, the HTBI primer set was used. TCRdb reanalysed the multiplex PCR reads using MiXCR and keeps one entry per CDR3 protein. The table records 560,000 or so distinct CDR3 sequences, roughly 46% of them present only once. The sequencing input was peripheral blood or thyroid tissue (not recorded which). These TCRs come from a woman under 30 with Graves' hyperthyroidism.

As concerns this clonotype: A single base separates this from a much larger clone, so it may be a read error. The chain recombines TRBV2 with TRBJ1-5; D remains ambiguous. In germline, CDR1 is SNHLY, CDR2 FYNNEI. This CDR3 has 13 amino acids. V dropped 10 bases and J dropped 4 bases, with 14 bases sitting between them. CDR3 loop: CATRRNRNQPQHF. CDR3 DNA sequence: TGTGCCACACGAAGAAATAGAAATCAGCCCCAGCATTTT.

The chain is built from TRBV10-3 and TRBJ2-2; TRBD1 aligns across 9 bases. CDR1 is ENHRY, CDR2 SYGVKD, per germline. Trimming cost V 10 bases and J 4 bases; bases outside gene matches: 7. The CDR3 is made up of 14 amino acids. CDR3 nucleotides: TGTGCCAGCAGGTGGGACAGGGCCACCGGGGAGCTGTTTTTT. Protein product: CASRWDRATGELFF.

The rearrangement links TRBV12-3 or TRBV12-4 to TRBJ1-1; D is undetermined. This CDR3 spans 12 amino acids. Trimming left V 3 bases short and J 4 bases short, with 6 bases between. Here the CDR3 reads CASSFFSTEAFF. CDR3 sequence (DNA): TGTGCCAGCAGTTTCTTTTCCACTGAAGCTTTCTTT.

This clonotype was detected a few times. This may arise from a read error, as a much more abundant clone is one base away. This chain uses TRBV2 with TRBJ1-3; D is undetermined. The CDR3 runs to 12 residues. Trimming removed 6 bases at V and 0 bases at J, with 3 bases between. Germline V gene lookup returns CDR1 SNHLY and CDR2 FYNNEI. Here the CDR3 reads CASRFSGNTIYF. The CDR3 nucleotides read TGTGCCAGCAGGTTCTCTGGAAACACCATATATTTT. The full variable domain, in which reference TRBV2 and TRBJ1-3 provide the parts outside the CDR3, is EPEVTQTPSHQVTQMGQEVILRCVPISNHLYFYWYRQILGQKVEFLVSFYNNEISEKSEIFDDQFSVERPDGSNFTLKIRSTKLEDSAMYFCASRFSGNTIYFGEGSWLTVV.

Regarding this clonotype: This may arise from a read error, as a much more abundant clone is one base away. The chain combines TRBV20-1 with TRBJ2-5; no clear D. CDR3 length: 13 residues. Trimming took 2 bases from V and 6 from J, leaving 13 bases between them. Germline V gene data show CDR1 as DFQATT and CDR2 as SNEGSKA (reference sequence). The CDR3 DNA reads as TGCAGTGCTAGATACCGAAGCGTACAGACCCAGTACTTC. This translates into CSARYRSVQTQYF.

This chain uses TRBV15 with TRBJ2-7; D may be TRBD1 or TRBD2 (5 bases each). Germline assignment: CDR1 LNHNV and CDR2 YYDKDF (reference sequence). V dropped 0 bases and J dropped 2 bases, with 17 bases sitting between them. The CDR3 contains 17 residues. CDR3 residues: CATSRDRVAGSTYEQYF. The CDR3 DNA reads as TGTGCCACCAGCAGAGATCGGGTGGCAGGGAGTACCTACGAGCAGTACTTC.

This clonotype was recorded only once. The chain joins TRBV14 to TRBJ1-1; no definite D call. The CDR3 has 15 amino acids. V was pared by 2 bases and J by 1 base, with 11 bases between. Germline V gene data show CDR1 as SGHDN and CDR2 as FVKESK. The DNA of the CDR3 is TGTGCCAGCAGCCAATTTCGAGATGAGAACACTGAAGCTTTCTTT. It translates to CASSQFRDENTEAFF.

Notes on this clonotype: A much larger clonotype is one base distant, so this may be a read error. This sequence joins TRBV7-6 and TRBJ1-2; 8 bases agree with TRBD1. The ends lost 5 bases at V and 8 bases at J; junction bases unmatched: 13. The CDR3 has 15 residues. Germline V CDR1 and CDR2: SGHVS, FNYEAQ. CDR3 loop: CASSNYQDRARGYTF. CDR3 DNA: TGTGCCAGCAGCAACTACCAGGACAGGGCAAGGGGCTACACCTTC.

The chain couples TRBV6-5 to TRBJ1-2; TRBD1 is a possible D gene (6 bases). The V gene lost 4 bases and the J gene lost 0 bases, with 15 bases spanning the gap. The CDR3 loop spans 16 amino acids. Germline V lookup: CDR1 MNHEY, CDR2 SVGAGI. CDR3 residues: CASSLEEGDANYGYTF. In DNA, the CDR3 is TGTGCCAGCAGTTTAGAGGAGGGGGACGCTAACTATGGCTACACCTTC.

The J gene is TRBJ1-1, the V gene TRBV12-3 or TRBV12-4; D gene uncertain. The CDR3 runs to 13 residues. Trimming removed 6 bases from V and 0 bases from J, with 8 bases in between. The CDR3 spells CASRPQMNTEAFF. For the CDR3, the DNA is TGTGCCAGCAGACCACAGATGAACACTGAAGCTTTCTTT.

Notes on this clonotype: The CDR3 carries no conserved terminal phenylalanine or tryptophan, so it likely arises from a read error. V is TRBV29-1 and J is TRBJ1-2, with no clear D. This CDR3 region has 12 residues. The germline CDR1 and CDR2 sequences are SQVTM and ANQGSEA. V lost 3 bases and J lost 6, with 11 bases in between. CDR3 protein: CSVDLSGHGYTS. The DNA for the CDR3 is TGCAGCGTTGACCTAAGCGGTCATGGCTACACCTCC.

V is TRBV9 and J is TRBJ1-5; tentatively, D is TRBD1 (6 bases). CDR1 is SGDLS and CDR2 is YYNGEE in the germline V gene. Trimming stripped 2 bases from V and 7 bases from J, with 13 bases between. The CDR3 spans 14 residues. In DNA form, the CDR3 reads TGTGCCAGCAGCGTTGAGGGGACACAGCAGCCCCAGCATTTT. Its translation is CASSVEGTQQPQHF.

The rearrangement uses TRBV25-1 and TRBJ1-5; TRBD1 is a possible D gene (5 bases). Trimming left V 4 bases short and J 5 bases short, with 24 bases between. CDR1 is MGHDK, CDR2 SYGVNS, per germline. This CDR3 has 18 amino acids. This CDR3 is CASSARDWRQGGDQPQHF. The CDR3 region has the DNA TGTGCCAGCAGTGCTAGAGATTGGCGGCAGGGTGGGGATCAGCCCCAGCATTTT.

This clonotype has a count of ten or more. CDR3 DNA sequence: TGCGCCAGCAGCACAACGACAGACCCCGAGCAGTACTTC. It specifies CASSTTTDPEQYF. The chain links TRBV5-1 to TRBJ2-7, with D possibly matching TRBD1 (5 bases). The germline V gene encodes CDR1 SGHRS and CDR2 YFSETQ. With 4 bases removed from V and 6 bases from J, the gap between germline ends came to 14 bases. The CDR3 is made up of 13 amino acids.

The chain recombines TRBV2 with TRBJ1-2, with TRBD1 matching 7 bases. Germline CDR1 and CDR2: SNHLY and FYNNEI. V shed 6 bases and J 8 bases; nucleotides not matched to a gene: 6. This CDR3 comprises 12 residues. The CDR3 is CASRDRSKGYTF. The CDR3 bases are TGTGCCAGCAGGGACAGGAGTAAGGGCTACACCTTC. The variable domain in full, with the rest retrieved from reference TRBV2 and TRBJ1-2, is EPEVTQTPSHQVTQMGQEVILRCVPISNHLYFYWYRQILGQKVEFLVSFYNNEISEKSEIFDDQFSVERPDGSNFTLKIRSTKLEDSAMYFCASRDRSKGYTFGSGTRLTVV.

This clonotype has a handful of counts. V is TRBV19 and J is TRBJ1-4, with D hard to call. Germline CDR1 is LNHDA and CDR2 is SQIVND (reference sequence). The CDR3 consists of 15 residues. Between the trimmed V and J ends, which lost 3 bases and 7 bases, there was a span of 15 bases. The CDR3: CASSIFGVDREKLFF. As DNA, the CDR3 is TGTGCCAGTAGTATCTTTGGGGTCGACCGTGAAAAACTGTTTTTT.

Details on this clonotype: Mismatch with germline at one junction end may stem from a read error. The genes are TRBV20-1 and TRBJ1-4; D is unclear. Germline CDR1 and CDR2: DFQATT and SNEGSKA (reference sequence). The CDR3 runs to 14 residues. Here the CDR3 DNA reads TGCAGTGCTAGATGGTTAGCAACTAATGAAGAACTGTTTTTT. The encoded protein is CSARWLATNEELFF.

Remarks on this clonotype: Germline and junction disagree at one end, which may indicate a read error. The chain employs TRBV29-1 and TRBJ2-3, with D perhaps TRBD2 (6 bases). The CDR3 extends over 14 amino acids. The germline gives CDR1 SQVTM, CDR2 ANQGSEA. The CDR3 DNA reads as TGCAGCGTTGTGGACGGGAGCAGCACGGATACGCAGTATTTT. Translated: CSVVDGSSTDTQYF.

A few counts support this clonotype. The chain links TRBV4-3 to TRBJ1-2; maybe TRBD1 (6 bases). Germline CDR1 is LGHNA and CDR2 is YSLEER. Trimming cost V 4 bases and J 6 bases, with 9 bases left between them. CDR3 length equals 12 residues. The CDR3 DNA sequence: TGCGCCAGCAGCCTCAAGGGGGATGGCTACACCTTC. Translating it yields CASSLKGDGYTF.

This clonotype appeared once. This may arise from a read error, as a much more abundant clone is one base away. The DNA is left out, because the CDR3 cannot be placed on it with certainty; the CDR3 is given as TCRdb lists it. The gene calls are TRBV6-6 and TRBJ1-2; the listed D gene, TRBD1, was not tested against the DNA. In germline, CDR1 is MNHNY, CDR2 SVGAGI (reference sequence). 16 amino acids form the CDR3, both terminal residues included. The CDR3 region is CASRGQSGLRDYGCTF.

There are many counts of this clonotype. The chain couples TRBV2 to TRBJ1-6; D uncertain. The CDR3 loop spans 15 amino acids. Per germline, CDR1 SNHLY and CDR2 FYNNEI. The V end lost 5 bases, the J end lost 10 bases, and 18 bases lay between the germline ends. The chain's CDR3 is CASSTTPGRYSPLHF. The CDR3 DNA is TGTGCCAGCAGTACTACTCCTGGGCGGTACTCACCCCTCCACTTT.

This clonotype was picked up many times. V gene TRBV7-9 combines with J gene TRBJ1-6; 7 bases match TRBD1. The CDR3 is 15 residues long. The germline CDR1 and CDR2 sequences are SEHNR and FQNEAQ (reference sequence). The trim removed 5 bases at V and 7 bases at J, leaving 8 bases unmatched. This CDR3 is CASSPLDRYNSPLHF. DNA of the CDR3: TGTGCCAGCAGCCCGCTGGACAGGTACAATTCACCCCTCCACTTT.

This clonotype has ten or more counts. The chain joins TRBV7-6 to TRBJ1-1, with D possibly matching TRBD1 (6 bases). The ends were cut back, 7 bases at V and 4 bases at J, with 13 bases in the middle. The germline CDR1 and CDR2 sequences are SGHVS and FNYEAQ. There are 13 residues in the CDR3. CDR3 in DNA: TGTGCCAGCACGGGGGCACGGGGCACTGAAGCTTTCTTT. Amino acid sequence: CASTGARGTEAFF.

The sample holds many counts of this clonotype. The rearrangement uses TRBV2 and TRBJ1-5; possibly TRBD1 for D (5 bases). CDR3 length: 13 amino acids. Per the germline V gene, CDR1 is SNHLY and CDR2 is FYNNEI. The V gene lost 7 bases and the J gene lost 5 bases, with 12 bases spanning the gap. The CDR3: CASKGQQYQPQHF. CDR3 bases: TGTGCCAGCAAAGGACAACAATATCAGCCCCAGCATTTT.

This chain joins TRBV24-1 and TRBJ1-2; no definite D call. This CDR3 is built from 14 residues. The germline V and J ends were trimmed by 6 bases and 5 bases, with 15 bases remaining between them. Per germline, CDR1 KGHDR and CDR2 SFDVKD. The DNA of the CDR3 is TGTGCCACCAGTTTTGGGGTCTTCGGTTATGGCTACACCTTC. Translated, it gives CATSFGVFGYGYTF.

The CDR3 sequence is CASSQRANQPQHF. In nucleotides, the CDR3 is TGTGCCAGCAGTCAGCGGGCCAATCAGCCCCAGCATTTT. This chain joins TRBV6-6 and TRBJ1-5; D gene unclear. CDR3 length equals 13 residues. Germline lookup yields CDR1 MNHNY and CDR2 SVGAGI (reference sequence). V was pared by 5 bases and J by 3 bases, with 8 bases between.

This clonotype was observed a few times. J is TRBJ1-4 and V is TRBV19; D remains ambiguous. The V and J ends lost 7 bases and 8 bases respectively, with 14 bases between them. The CDR3 is 13 amino acids. Germline V gives CDR1 LNHDA, CDR2 SQIVND (reference sequence). The CDR3 nucleotides are TGTGCCAGTATGGGGAAAACGGACGAAAAACTGTTTTTT. Protein: CASMGKTDEKLFF.